This T cell receptor beta chain was sequenced during a study of blood T cell repertoires in COVID-19. Study information: The United States, Italy and Spain provided the acute and convalescent COVID-19 samples. In each case, the material was cDNA or gDNA derived from T cells, B-cell-depleted T cells, or PBMCs.

The data were produced by immunoSEQ multiplex PCR, yet TCRdb's version contains in-frame clones alone and is incomplete. The sample has 50,000 to 60,000 clones, roughly nine tenths seen once; the top ten hold around 1.6%. The germline V gene encodes CDR1 SGHRS and CDR2 YFSETQ. The V gene end was trimmed by 4 bases and the J gene end by 0 bases; junction bases not matched to a gene: 2. This CDR3 is 15 amino acids long. The receptor comes from a man aged 60 to 69 with acute or convalescent COVID-19. Source material: peripheral blood. The chain carries TRBV5-1 and TRBJ2-2; 8 bases fit TRBD1. CDR3 nucleotides: TGCGCCAGCAGCCCACAGGGGGCGAACACCGGGGAGCTGTTTTTT. This translates into CASSPQGANTGELFF.